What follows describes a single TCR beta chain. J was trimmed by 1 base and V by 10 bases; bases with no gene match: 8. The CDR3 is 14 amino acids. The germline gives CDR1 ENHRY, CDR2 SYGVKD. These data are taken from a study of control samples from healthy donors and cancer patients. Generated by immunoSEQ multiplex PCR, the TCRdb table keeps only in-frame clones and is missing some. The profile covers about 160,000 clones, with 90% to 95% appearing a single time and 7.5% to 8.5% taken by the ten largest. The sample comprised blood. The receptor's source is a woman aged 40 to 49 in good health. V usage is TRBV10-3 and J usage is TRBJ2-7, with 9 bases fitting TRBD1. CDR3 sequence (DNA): TGTGCCACCACGGACAGGGGAGAATCCTACGAGCAGTACTTC. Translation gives CATTDRGESYEQYF.